This TCR beta chain was obtained from a study of neurological immune-mediated disorders. This clonotype was recorded at least ten times. Antigen specificity is unknown. Overall study findings and caveats: Among expanded clones, no CDR3 amino acid sequences were shared across subjects, a pattern suggesting private repertoires in all groups.

Time point described: longitudinal time-point 2. The unsorted libraries originated from 2 million PBMCs that had been stored at -80 C. Germline lookup yields CDR1 LGHNA and CDR2 YSLEER. The CDR3 has 16 residues. Trimming at V came to 4 bases and at J to 7 bases, leaving 12 bases not matched to a gene. Each CDR3 protein is one row after TCRdb ran MiXCR on the 5' RACE reads. The profile covers more than 30,000 distinct CDR3 sequences, with 10% to 15% appearing a single time and about 2.5% taken by the ten largest. V and J are TRBV4-3 and TRBJ2-1; 8 bases map to TRBD1. The sequenced sample consisted of PBMCs. The sequence derives from a woman in her thirties or forties in good health. This chain's CDR3 is CASSRGNGQGRNEQFF. Here the CDR3 DNA reads TGCGCCAGCAGCCGGGGGAACGGACAGGGACGTAATGAGCAGTTCTTC.